This entry lists 30 T cell receptor beta chains sequenced from one sample in a study of lymphopenia after photon versus proton radiotherapy. The table came from immunoSEQ multiplex PCR; TCRdb's copy has only in-frame clones and leaves some out. The sample lists 20,000 to 25,000 clones; roughly 85% were seen once. Specimen: peripheral blood, collected from a patient treated with photon-based radiotherapy. Receptors originate from a man in his sixties with pancreatic cancer.

As regards this clone: An end of the junction differs from the germline gene, which may be a read error. The chain joins TRBV7-8 to TRBJ2-7; D ambiguous. Germline lookup yields CDR1 SGHVS and CDR2 FQNEAQ. The CDR3 is made up of 12 amino acids. The CDR3 nucleotides read TGTGCCAGCAGCTTATTTGGGAAACCCTTATTCTTC. Translating it yields CASSLFGKPLFF.

The genes are TRBV10-3 and TRBJ1-5; TRBD1 is a possible D gene (5 bases). The germline CDR1 and CDR2 sequences are ENHRY and SYGVKD. This CDR3 contains 13 residues. Trimming took 6 bases from V and 5 from J, leaving 11 bases between them. CDR3 protein: CAIRQGLDQPQHF. In nucleotides, the CDR3 is TGTGCCATCAGGCAGGGTTTGGATCAGCCCCAGCATTTT.

The J gene is TRBJ2-3, the V gene TRBV4-1, with D maybe TRBD2 (6 bases). Per germline, CDR1 MGHRA and CDR2 YSYEKL. Trimming shortened V by 1 base and J by 2 bases, and 10 bases separated the two germline ends. CDR3 length: 15 residues. The chain's CDR3 is CASSQGRGNTDTQYF. The CDR3 DNA reads TGCGCCAGCAGCCAAGGGCGGGGAAACACAGATACGCAGTATTTT.

V usage is TRBV18 and J usage is TRBJ2-5; no firm D call. Trimming removed 3 bases at V and 5 bases at J, with 10 bases between. The germline V gene has CDR1 KGHSH and CDR2 LQKENI. The CDR3 consists of 13 residues. CDR3 nucleotides: TGTGCCAGCTCACCGGTTACAGTTGAGACCCAGTACTTC. Translation gives CASSPVTVETQYF.

The genes are TRBV5-3 and TRBJ1-2, with 7 bases fitting TRBD1. TRBV5-3 carries the ORF label, with uncertain function. The junction had 11 bases not matched to a gene; V was cut back by 2 bases and J by 1 base. The CDR3 totals 17 residues. CDR3 DNA sequence: TGTGCCAGAAGCTTCACCCTAAGACAGGGAGGTAACTATGGCTACACCTTC. Protein: CARSFTLRQGGNYGYTF.

V gene TRBV10-1 combines with J gene TRBJ2-7; D call uncertain. Looked up from germline, CDR1 is WNHNN and CDR2 is SYGVQD (reference sequence). This CDR3 comprises 14 residues. V shed 0 bases and J shed 0 bases, with 6 bases lying between them. The CDR3 here is CASSESVYSYEQYF. The CDR3 DNA is TGCGCCAGCAGTGAGTCGGTATACTCCTACGAGCAGTACTTC.

In this sample, this clone turned up once. The CDR3 sequence: CASSQVSSGGAGSTDTQYF. CDR3 coding DNA: TGTGCCAGCAGCCAAGTTTCCAGCGGGGGGGCCGGGAGCACAGATACGCAGTATTTT. The chain employs TRBV4-2 and TRBJ2-3, with 10 bases that match TRBD2. The germline CDR1 and CDR2 sequences are LGHNA and YNFKEQ. V shed 1 base, J shed 0 bases, and the junction held 10 bases outside the gene matches. This CDR3 comprises 19 residues.

The chain recombines TRBV29-1 with TRBJ2-1; no reliable D call. The V gene lost 1 base and the J gene lost 5 bases, with 9 bases spanning the gap. The CDR3 is made up of 13 amino acids. Germline loops: CDR1 SQVTM, CDR2 ANQGSEA. The CDR3 region has the DNA TGCAGCGTTGAAGGTGGTTTCGACAATGAGCAGTTCTTC. This sequence encodes CSVEGGFDNEQFF.

Of note for this clone: The same CDR3 arises from other DNA sequences in this sample as well. This rearrangement joins TRBV5-6 to TRBJ2-2; D possibly matches TRBD1 or TRBD2 (6 bases each). V was cut by 4 bases and J by 6 bases, with 10 bases left in between. The germline V gene encodes CDR1 SGHDT and CDR2 YYEEEE. The length of the CDR3 is 13 residues. The CDR3 coding sequence is TGTGCCAGCAGCCTCGGGGGCGCCGGGGAGCTGTTTTTT. Its protein is CASSLGGAGELFF.

The chain couples TRBV6-4 to TRBJ2-3; 12 positions match TRBD2. Trimming at V came to 4 bases and at J to 4 bases, leaving 3 bases not matched to a gene. Germline values: CDR1 MRHNA, CDR2 SNTAGT. The CDR3 extends over 15 amino acids. The CDR3 region is CASSVLAGGPDTQYF. Written as DNA, the CDR3 is TGTGCCAGCAGTGTCCTAGCGGGGGGGCCAGATACGCAGTATTTT.

V is TRBV2 and J is TRBJ2-7; no clear D gene. Per the germline V gene, CDR1 is SNHLY and CDR2 is FYNNEI. CDR3 length: 14 residues. Trimming removed 4 bases from V and 4 bases from J, with 14 bases in between. CDR3 sequence: CASSGDPPGYEQYF. As DNA, the CDR3 is TGTGCCAGCAGTGGGGATCCCCCAGGATACGAGCAGTACTTC.

This chain connects TRBV27 to TRBJ1-4, with 7 bases that match TRBD1. Germline loops: CDR1 MNHEY, CDR2 SMNVEV (reference sequence). The CDR3 covers 14 residues. The V gene end was trimmed by 4 bases and the J gene end by 3 bases; junction bases not matched to a gene: 2. Written as DNA, the CDR3 is TGTGCCAGCAGTTCACAGGGGTCTAATGAAAAACTGTTTTTT. This translates into CASSSQGSNEKLFF.

The chain combines TRBV4-3 with TRBJ1-2; tentative D call: TRBD1 (6 bases). The CDR3 is made up of 14 amino acids. V was pared by 1 base and J by 8 bases, with 14 bases between. The V gene's germline CDR1 is LGHNA and CDR2 YSLEER. As DNA, the CDR3 is TGCGCCAGCAGCCAAGTCGGGACACACCGGGGCTACACCTTC. It is translated as CASSQVGTHRGYTF.

The gene calls are TRBV20-1 and TRBJ1-1; D is unclear. The CDR3 is 9 residues long. The germline V gene has CDR1 DFQATT and CDR2 SNEGSKA (reference sequence). CDR3 DNA: TGCAGGGTCCGTCCTGAAGCTTTCTTT. The encoded protein is CRVRPEAFF.

The chain carries TRBV6-6 and TRBJ1-3, with 8 bases identical to TRBD1. In germline, CDR1 is MNHNY, CDR2 SVGAGI (reference sequence). The CDR3 runs 15 residues. The V segment lost 2 bases and the J segment 2 bases; nucleotides outside the gene matches: 2. The CDR3 spells CASSYRTGPGNTIYF. In DNA, the CDR3 is TGTGCCAGCAGTTACCGGACAGGGCCTGGAAACACCATATATTTT.

The chain has TRBV7-6 and TRBJ1-2, with a tentative D call TRBD1 (5 bases). The CDR3 sequence is 13 residues long. V was cut by 5 bases and J by 5 bases, with 12 bases left in between. CDR1 is SGHVS, CDR2 FNYEAQ, per germline. CDR3 region: CASSMGRGYGYTF. CDR3 DNA: TGTGCCAGCAGCATGGGGAGGGGATATGGCTACACCTTC.

The chain has TRBV10-2 and TRBJ2-7, with 9 bases fitting TRBD2. CDR1 and CDR2 from the germline V gene are WSHSY and SAAADI. V lost 3 bases to trimming and J lost 6 bases; unmatched junction nucleotides: 6. The CDR3 contains 14 residues. The CDR3 is CASSEAGTSSEQYF. CDR3 in DNA: TGCGCCAGCAGTGAAGCCGGGACTAGCAGCGAGCAGTACTTC.

The gene calls are TRBV11-2 and TRBJ2-1; D is possibly TRBD1 (5 bases). The CDR3 has 11 residues. V lost 1 base and J 12 bases, leaving 7 bases between the germline ends. Germline CDR1 and CDR2: SGHAT and FQNNGV. The CDR3 region is CASSLGQGQFF. As DNA, the CDR3 is TGTGCCAGCAGCTTAGGGCAGGGGCAGTTCTTC.

The chain uses TRBV5-1 and TRBJ1-1; 8 bases agree with TRBD1. V dropped 4 bases and J dropped 4; count of bases not matched to a gene: 9. Germline V gives CDR1 SGHRS, CDR2 YFSETQ. The CDR3 totals 15 residues. CDR3: CASSASTGAGTEAFF. The CDR3 DNA reads TGCGCCAGCAGCGCCTCGACAGGGGCCGGCACTGAAGCTTTCTTT.

This chain joins TRBV5-1 and TRBJ2-3; D remains unclear. The V end lost 2 bases, the J end lost 1 base, and 11 bases lay between the germline ends. CDR1 and CDR2 from the germline V gene are SGHRS and YFSETQ. There are 15 residues in the CDR3. As DNA, the CDR3 is TGCGCCAGCAGCTTACGTCGGACCGGCACAGATACGCAGTATTTT. Translation gives CASSLRRTGTDTQYF. The full variable domain, its missing parts supplied by reference TRBV5-1 and TRBJ2-3, is KAGVTQTPRYLIKTRGQQVTLSCSPISGHRSVSWYQQTPGQGLQFLFEYFSETQRNKGNFPGRFSGRQFSNSRSEMNVSTLELGDSALYLCASSLRRTGTDTQYFGPGTRLTVL.

CDR3 amino acids: CAWRNGGQDTQYF. CDR3 nucleotide sequence: TGTGCCTGGAGGAACGGGGGGCAGGATACGCAGTATTTT. This chain links TRBV30 with TRBJ2-3; tentatively, D is TRBD2 (7 bases). The germline gives CDR1 GTSNPN, CDR2 SVGIG (reference sequence). The CDR3 covers 13 residues. With 3 bases removed from V and 6 bases from J, the gap between germline ends came to 13 bases.

This chain uses TRBV11-2 with TRBJ2-7; D unclear. This CDR3 comprises 14 residues. Germline V gives CDR1 SGHAT, CDR2 FQNNGV. V dropped 5 bases and J dropped 6 bases, with 17 bases sitting between them. CDR3 in amino acids: CASSPTPTASEQYF. The CDR3 region has the DNA TGTGCCAGCAGCCCGACTCCGACGGCCTCCGAGCAGTACTTC.

V is TRBV6-5 and J is TRBJ2-5, with 8 nucleotides matching TRBD1. The CDR3 is 13 amino acids. Germline lookup yields CDR1 MNHEY and CDR2 SVGAGI. The junction had 10 bases not matched to a gene; V was cut back by 6 bases and J by 10 bases. In DNA form, the CDR3 reads TGTGCCAGCAGGATCGGACAGGGCGGTGACCAGTACTTC. Its translation: CASRIGQGGDQYF.

The gene calls are TRBV10-3 and TRBJ1-6; D might be TRBD1 (6 bases). CDR3 size: 12 residues. V dropped 10 bases and J dropped 6 bases, with 10 bases sitting between them. Germline V gene lookup returns CDR1 ENHRY and CDR2 SYGVKD. CDR3 amino acids: CATRQANSPLHF. The DNA of the CDR3 is TGTGCCACCCGACAGGCTAATTCACCCCTCCACTTT.

V usage is TRBV19 and J usage is TRBJ2-3; tentative D call: TRBD2 (5 bases). This CDR3 spans 15 amino acids. CDR1 LNHDA and CDR2 SQIVND come from the germline V gene (reference sequence). Trimming cost V 10 bases and J 4 bases, with 21 bases left between them. CDR3 amino acids: CATQDAGSLSDTQYF. CDR3 DNA sequence: TGTGCCACCCAGGACGCGGGTAGTCTCTCAGATACGCAGTATTTT.

The V call is TRBV30, the J call TRBJ1-6, with 7 bases that match TRBD1. There are 15 residues in the CDR3. With 3 bases clipped from V and 7 bases from J, the junction kept 9 bases outside the gene matches. Germline V gene sequence: CDR1 GTSNPN, CDR2 SVGIG (reference sequence). The CDR3 DNA reads TGTGCCTGGAGCGCTAGACAGGGAAACAATTCACCCCTCCACTTT. Translating gives CAWSARQGNNSPLHF.

The chain is built from TRBV2 and TRBJ2-5; the D gene could be TRBD1 or TRBD2 (6 bases each). From germline, CDR1 is SNHLY and CDR2 FYNNEI. Trimming removed 6 bases from V and 1 base from J, with 12 bases in between. This CDR3 contains 14 residues. The CDR3 DNA follows: TGTGCCAGCAGAGGGGGACTTTTCCAAGAGACCCAGTACTTC. It is translated as CASRGGLFQETQYF.

The rearrangement uses TRBV2 and TRBJ2-7; D might be TRBD2 (7 bases). The CDR3 consists of 13 residues. Germline V gives CDR1 SNHLY, CDR2 FYNNEI. The V end lost 5 bases, the J end lost 6 bases, and 14 bases lay between the germline ends. The CDR3 sequence: CASSRRGLVEQYF. The CDR3, as DNA: TGTGCCAGCAGTCGGCGGGGGCTGGTCGAGCAGTACTTC. Using reference TRBV2 and TRBJ2-7 for the parts outside the CDR3, the full variable domain is EPEVTQTPSHQVTQMGQEVILRCVPISNHLYFYWYRQILGQKVEFLVSFYNNEISEKSEIFDDQFSVERPDGSNFTLKIRSTKLEDSAMYFCASSRRGLVEQYFGPGTRLTVT.

The chain combines TRBV5-1 with TRBJ1-1, with D tentatively TRBD1 (6 bases). CDR1 SGHRS and CDR2 YFSETQ come from the germline V gene. Deletions cut 0 bases from V and 0 bases from J, with 12 bases between. There are 16 residues in the CDR3. This chain's CDR3 is CASSLGEGGMNTEAFF. CDR3 sequence (DNA): TGCGCCAGCAGCTTGGGTGAAGGGGGGATGAACACTGAAGCTTTCTTT.

V and J are TRBV6-4 and TRBJ1-1; D gene uncertain. Looked up from germline, CDR1 is MRHNA and CDR2 is SNTAGT. This CDR3 region has 13 residues. Trimming took off 6 bases at V and 11 bases at J, with 19 bases between the two ends. The CDR3: CASSTTPGGRAFF. The DNA of the CDR3 is TGTGCCAGCAGCACCACCCCGGGAGGACGGGCTTTCTTT.